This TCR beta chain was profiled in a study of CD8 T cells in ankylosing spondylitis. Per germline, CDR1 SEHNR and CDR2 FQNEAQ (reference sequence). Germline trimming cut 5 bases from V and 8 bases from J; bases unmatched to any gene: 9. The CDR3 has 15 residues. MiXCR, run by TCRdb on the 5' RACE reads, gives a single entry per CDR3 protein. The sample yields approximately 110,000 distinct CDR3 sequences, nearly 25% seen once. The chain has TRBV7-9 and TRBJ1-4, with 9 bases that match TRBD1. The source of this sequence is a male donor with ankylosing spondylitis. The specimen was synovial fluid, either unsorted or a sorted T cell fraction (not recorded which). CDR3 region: CASSIDTDRGEKLFF. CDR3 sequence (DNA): TGTGCCAGCAGCATCGATACAGACAGGGGGGAAAAACTGTTTTTT.